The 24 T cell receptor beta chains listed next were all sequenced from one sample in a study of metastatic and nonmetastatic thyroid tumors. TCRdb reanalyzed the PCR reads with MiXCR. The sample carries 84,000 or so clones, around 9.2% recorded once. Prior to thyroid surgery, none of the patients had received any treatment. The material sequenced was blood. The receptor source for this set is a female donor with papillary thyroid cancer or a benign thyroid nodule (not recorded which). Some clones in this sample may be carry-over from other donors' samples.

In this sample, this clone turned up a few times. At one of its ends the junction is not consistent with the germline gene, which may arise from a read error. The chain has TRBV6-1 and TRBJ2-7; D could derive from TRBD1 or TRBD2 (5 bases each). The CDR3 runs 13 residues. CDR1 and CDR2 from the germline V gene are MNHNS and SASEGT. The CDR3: CASSLPQGEQQYF. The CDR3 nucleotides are TGTGCCAGCAGTTTACCCCAGGGAGAACAGCAGTACTTT.

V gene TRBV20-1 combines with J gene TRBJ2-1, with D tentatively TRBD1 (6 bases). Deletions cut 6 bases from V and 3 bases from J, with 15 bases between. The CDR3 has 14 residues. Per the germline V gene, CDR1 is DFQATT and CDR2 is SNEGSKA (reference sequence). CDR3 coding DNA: TGCAGTGCCGTCAGGGGCGCTGGCTACAATGAGCAGTTCTTC. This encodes CSAVRGAGYNEQFF.

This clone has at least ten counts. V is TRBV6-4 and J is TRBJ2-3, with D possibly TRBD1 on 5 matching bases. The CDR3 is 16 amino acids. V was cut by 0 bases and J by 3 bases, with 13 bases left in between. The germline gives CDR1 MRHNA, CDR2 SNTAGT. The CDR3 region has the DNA TGTGCCAGCAGTGACTCGTCGCAGGGTGCGACAGATACGCAGTATTTT. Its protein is CASSDSSQGATDTQYF.

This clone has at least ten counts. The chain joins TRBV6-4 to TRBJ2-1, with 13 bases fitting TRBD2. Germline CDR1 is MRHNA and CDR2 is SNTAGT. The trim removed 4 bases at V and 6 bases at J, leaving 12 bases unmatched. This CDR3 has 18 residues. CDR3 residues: CASSASLGTSGEVNEQFF. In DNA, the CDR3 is TGTGCCAGCAGTGCAAGCCTTGGGACTAGCGGGGAAGTCAATGAGCAGTTCTTC.

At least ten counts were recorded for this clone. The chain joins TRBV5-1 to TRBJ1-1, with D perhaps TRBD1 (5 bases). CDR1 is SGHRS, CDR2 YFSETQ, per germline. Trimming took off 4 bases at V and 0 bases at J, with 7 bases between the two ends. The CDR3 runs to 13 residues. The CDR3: CASSGAMNTEAFF. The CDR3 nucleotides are TGCGCCAGCAGCGGGGCTATGAACACTGAAGCTTTCTTT.

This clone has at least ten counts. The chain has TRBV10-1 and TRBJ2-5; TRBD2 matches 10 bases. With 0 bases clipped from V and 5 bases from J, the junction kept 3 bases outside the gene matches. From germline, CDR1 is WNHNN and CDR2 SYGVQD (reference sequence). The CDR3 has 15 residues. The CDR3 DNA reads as TGCGCCAGCAGTGAGTCTAGCGGGGGGCAGGAGACCCAGTACTTC. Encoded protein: CASSESSGGQETQYF.

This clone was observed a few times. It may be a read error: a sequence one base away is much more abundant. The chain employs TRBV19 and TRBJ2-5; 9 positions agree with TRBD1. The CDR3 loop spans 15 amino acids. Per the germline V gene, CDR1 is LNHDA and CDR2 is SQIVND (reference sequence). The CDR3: CVSSPGQGNQETQYF. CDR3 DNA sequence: TGTGTCAGTAGCCCGGGACAGGGCAACCAAGAGACCCAGTACTTC.

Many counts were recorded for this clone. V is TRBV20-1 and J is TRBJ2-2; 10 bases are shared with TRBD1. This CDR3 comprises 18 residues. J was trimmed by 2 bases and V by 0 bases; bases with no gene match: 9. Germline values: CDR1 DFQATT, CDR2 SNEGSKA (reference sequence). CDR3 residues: CSARDTRTGGLNTGELFF. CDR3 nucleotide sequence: TGCAGTGCTAGAGATACCCGGACAGGGGGACTCAACACCGGGGAGCTGTTTTTT.

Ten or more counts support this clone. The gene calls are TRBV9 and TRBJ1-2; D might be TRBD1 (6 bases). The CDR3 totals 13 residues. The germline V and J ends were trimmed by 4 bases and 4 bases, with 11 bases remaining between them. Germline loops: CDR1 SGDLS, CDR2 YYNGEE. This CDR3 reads CASSHGQTYGYTF. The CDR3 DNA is TGTGCCAGCAGCCATGGACAGACCTATGGCTACACCTTC.

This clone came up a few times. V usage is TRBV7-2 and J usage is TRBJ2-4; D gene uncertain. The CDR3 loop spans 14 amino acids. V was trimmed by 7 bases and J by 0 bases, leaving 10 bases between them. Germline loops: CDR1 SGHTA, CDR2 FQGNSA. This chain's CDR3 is CASNPWVAKNIQYF. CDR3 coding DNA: TGTGCCAGCAACCCTTGGGTAGCCAAAAACATTCAGTACTTC.

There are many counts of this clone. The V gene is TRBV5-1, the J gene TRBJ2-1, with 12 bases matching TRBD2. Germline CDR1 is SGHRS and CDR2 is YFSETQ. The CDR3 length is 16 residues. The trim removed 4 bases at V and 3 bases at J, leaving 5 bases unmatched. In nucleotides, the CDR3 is TGCGCCAGCAGCCCGCTAGCGGGGGGGAGCTACAATGAGCAGTTCTTC. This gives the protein CASSPLAGGSYNEQFF.

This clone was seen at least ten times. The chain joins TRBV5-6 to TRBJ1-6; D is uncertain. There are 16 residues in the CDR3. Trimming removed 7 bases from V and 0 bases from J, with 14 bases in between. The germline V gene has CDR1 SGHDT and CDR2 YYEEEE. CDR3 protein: CASGPGAGSYNSPLHF. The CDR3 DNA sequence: TGTGCCAGCGGCCCCGGAGCGGGCTCCTATAATTCACCCCTCCACTTT.

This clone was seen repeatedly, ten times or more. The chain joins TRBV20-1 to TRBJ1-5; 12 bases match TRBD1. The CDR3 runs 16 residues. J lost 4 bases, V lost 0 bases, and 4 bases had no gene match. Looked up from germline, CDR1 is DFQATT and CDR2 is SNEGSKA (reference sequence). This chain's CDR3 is CSARDGTGGSNQPQHF. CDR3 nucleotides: TGCAGTGCTAGAGATGGGACAGGGGGCTCAAATCAGCCCCAGCATTTT.

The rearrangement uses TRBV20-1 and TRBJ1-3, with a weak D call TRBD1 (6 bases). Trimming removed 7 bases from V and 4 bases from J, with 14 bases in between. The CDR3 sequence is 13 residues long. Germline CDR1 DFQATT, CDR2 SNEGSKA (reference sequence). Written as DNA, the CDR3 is TGCAGTGGATCAGGGGTAGGAGGAAACACCATATATTTT. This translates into CSGSGVGGNTIYF.

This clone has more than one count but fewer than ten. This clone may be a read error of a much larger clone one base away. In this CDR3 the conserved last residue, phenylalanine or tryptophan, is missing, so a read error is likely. CDR3: CASGLGLAVGDTQYL. In DNA form, the CDR3 reads TGTGCTAGTGGTTTGGGTCTAGCGGTGGGGGATACGCAGTATCTT. The chain recombines TRBV12-5 with TRBJ2-3; 7 bases match TRBD2. The ends lost 1 base at V and 6 bases at J; junction bases unmatched: 7. Looked up from germline, CDR1 is LGHNT and CDR2 is FRNRAP. CDR3 length: 15 residues.

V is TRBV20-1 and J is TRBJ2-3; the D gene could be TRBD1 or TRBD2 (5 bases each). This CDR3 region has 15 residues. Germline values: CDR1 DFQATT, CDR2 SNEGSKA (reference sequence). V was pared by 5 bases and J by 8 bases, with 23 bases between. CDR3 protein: CSAPPRDLSFGTQYF. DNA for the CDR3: TGCAGTGCTCCCCCCCGGGACCTATCATTCGGTACGCAGTATTTT.

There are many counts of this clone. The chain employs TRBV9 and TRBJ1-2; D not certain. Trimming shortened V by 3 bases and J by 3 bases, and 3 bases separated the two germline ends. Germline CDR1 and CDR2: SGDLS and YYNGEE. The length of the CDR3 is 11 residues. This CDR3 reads CASSAHYGYTF. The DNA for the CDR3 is TGTGCCAGCAGCGCACACTATGGCTACACCTTC.

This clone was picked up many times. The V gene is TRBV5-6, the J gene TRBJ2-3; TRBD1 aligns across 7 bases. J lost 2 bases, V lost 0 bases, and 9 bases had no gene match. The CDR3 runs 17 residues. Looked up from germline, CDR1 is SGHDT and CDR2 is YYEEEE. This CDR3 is CASSLAVGTALTDTQYF. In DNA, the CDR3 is TGTGCCAGCAGCTTGGCCGTCGGGACAGCCCTCACAGATACGCAGTATTTT.

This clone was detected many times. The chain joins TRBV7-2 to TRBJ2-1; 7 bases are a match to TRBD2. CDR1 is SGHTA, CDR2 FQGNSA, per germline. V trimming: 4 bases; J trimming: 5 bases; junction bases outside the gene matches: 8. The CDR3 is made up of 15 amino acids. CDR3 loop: CASSSLGGSHNEQFF. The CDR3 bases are TGTGCCAGCAGCTCTTTGGGGGGGAGTCACAATGAGCAGTTCTTC. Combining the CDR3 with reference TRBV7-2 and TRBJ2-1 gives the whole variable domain GAGVSQSPSNKVTEKGKDVELRCDPISGHTALYWYRQSLGQGLEFLIYFQGNSAPDKSGLPSDRFSAERTGGSVSTLTIQRTQQEDSAVYLCASSSLGGSHNEQFFGPGTRLTVL.

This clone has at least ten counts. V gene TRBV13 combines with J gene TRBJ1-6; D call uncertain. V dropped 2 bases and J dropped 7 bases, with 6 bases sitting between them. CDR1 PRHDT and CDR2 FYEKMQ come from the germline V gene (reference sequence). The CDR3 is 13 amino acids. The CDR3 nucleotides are TGTGCCAGCAGCTTAACGCGGAATTCACCCCTCCACTTT. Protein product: CASSLTRNSPLHF.

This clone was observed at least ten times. The CDR3 DNA sequence: TGTGCCAGCAGTGAGTACGTTCATAATTCACCCCTCCACTTT. This gives the protein CASSEYVHNSPLHF. J is TRBJ1-6 and V is TRBV6-4; D is undetermined. This CDR3 region has 14 residues. With 3 bases removed from V and 5 bases from J, the gap between germline ends came to 8 bases. CDR1 and CDR2 (germline): MRHNA, SNTAGT.

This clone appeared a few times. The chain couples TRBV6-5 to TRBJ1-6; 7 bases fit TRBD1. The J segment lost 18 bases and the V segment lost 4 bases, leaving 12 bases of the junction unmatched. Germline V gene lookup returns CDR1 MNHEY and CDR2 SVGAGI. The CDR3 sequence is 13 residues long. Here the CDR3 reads CASSLEGGGQHHF. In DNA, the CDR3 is TGTGCCAGCAGTTTGGAAGGTGGGGGACAGCACCACTTT.

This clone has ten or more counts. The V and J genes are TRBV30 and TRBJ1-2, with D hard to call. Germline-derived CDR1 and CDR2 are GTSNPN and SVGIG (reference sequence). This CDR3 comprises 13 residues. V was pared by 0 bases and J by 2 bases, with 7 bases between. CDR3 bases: TGTGCCTGGAGTGTGGGCAGAAACTATGGCTACACCTTC. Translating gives CAWSVGRNYGYTF.

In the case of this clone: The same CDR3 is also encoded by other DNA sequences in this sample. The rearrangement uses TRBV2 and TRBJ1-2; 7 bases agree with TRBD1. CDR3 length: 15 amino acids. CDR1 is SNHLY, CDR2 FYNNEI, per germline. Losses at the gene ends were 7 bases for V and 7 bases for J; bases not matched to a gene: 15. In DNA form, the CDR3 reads TGTGCCAGCATGGGGGGACGACAGGGTGGACGTGGCTACACCTTC. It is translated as CASMGGRQGGRGYTF. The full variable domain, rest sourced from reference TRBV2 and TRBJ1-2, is EPEVTQTPSHQVTQMGQEVILRCVPISNHLYFYWYRQILGQKVEFLVSFYNNEISEKSEIFDDQFSVERPDGSNFTLKIRSTKLEDSAMYFCASMGGRQGGRGYTFGSGTRLTVV.